The clone carrying this TCR beta chain was observed a few times. The antigen remains undetermined. The sample originates from a study of T-cell reconstitution after alpha-beta-depleted transplantation in children. Findings of the study overall: About two months after transplant, alpha-beta T cells reportedly came from several hundred expanded graft clones. Newly produced T cells mostly accounted for T-cell counts and diversity one year post-transplant.

Molecular barcoding with unique molecular identifiers was used for the TCRbeta library. TCRdb called the PCR reads again in MiXCR, with one record for every CDR3 protein. The table has 500,000 to 650,000 distinct CDR3 sequences, more than 9.5% seen once; the top ten hold around 15%. This receptor was obtained from a female patient aged 2-15 years who had a stem cell transplant for aplastic anemia, so the T cells may come from the graft donor. The source was PBMCs, mostly from graft donor cells, collected 180 days after TCRalphabeta/CD19-depleted stem cell transplant.

CDR3 nucleotides: TGCAGCGTTGAACGGTACACTGAAGCTTTCTTT. Its translation is CSVERYTEAFF. The rearrangement links TRBV29-1 to TRBJ1-1, with no clear D. CDR1 SQVTM and CDR2 ANQGSEA come from the germline V gene. The germline V and J ends were trimmed by 2 bases and 3 bases, with 4 bases remaining between them. This CDR3 is built from 11 residues.